This T cell receptor (beta chain) was observed in a study of blood T cells in healthy people across ages (dated by TCRdb to the mid-2010s). A note on the overall study: Template switching captured roughly one uniquely barcoded TCR beta cDNA molecule per two T cells in model experiments. The study measured age-related changes in TCR beta repertoire diversity using deep sequencing normalized with unique cDNA molecular identifiers. The donors were split into four age groups: young (average around 15 years), middle-aged (roughly 42), aged (62) and long-lived (about 82). Donors of different ages were randomly distributed across sequencing lanes to avoid experimental bias. The study analyzed two additional independent replicas of 1 million unique cDNA reads from the same blood draw for two donors, one aged 18 to 29 and one aged 80 or older.

The CDR3 has 18 amino acids, counting the end cysteine and phenylalanine. Only the CDR3 region is kept as DNA, spanning 54 bases read in frame from base 1. At the junction V is shortened by 4 bases and J by 4 bases, with 25 bases in between. According to the germline V gene, CDR1 reads MNHEY and CDR2 reads SVGAGI. Details on this clonotype: This receptor's antigen is unknown. Per-base qualities were not stored, and no clone one base away is much larger.

Library creation used 5' RACE. For sequencing, an Illumina HiSeq 2500 was employed. A second 7 to 11 cycle PCR used a sample-barcoded 5' primer and a J-beta primer mix. Each TCR beta cDNA molecule received a unique molecular identifier from a template-switch 5' adaptor carrying 12 random nucleotides. At least 2.5 million CDR3-containing paired-end reads were obtained from each sample. First-strand cDNA was synthesized from all RNA with the Mint cDNA synthesis kit, primed by a TRBC-specific oligonucleotide. Following uracil-DNA glycosylase treatment, all cDNA underwent a first 18-cycle PCR with the universal primers M1SS and BC2_uni_R. On the study's bioinformatics: Normalization of each sample was performed by random selection of 1 million high-quality reads, each carrying a distinct molecular identifier. Instead of being binned into consensus sequences, reads that shared molecular identifiers were thrown out. MiTCR, run with a Q25 quality threshold and the strictest error-elimination algorithm, handled CDR3 identification, clonotype clustering and error correction. A nonparametric unseen species model with Euler transformation was used to estimate lower-bound total TCR beta diversity. TCRdb reanalyzed the raw reads on its own, using fastp at Q25 for trimming and MiXCR for clone calling, and kept in-frame beta chains. Each entry merges the rows of one CDR3 protein and shows their most common DNA and genes. The V and J calls follow TCRdb's processing rather than the paper's. This sample gives around 1,700,000 distinct CDR3 sequences in total; over 25% of them show up just once. Together, the top ten hold roughly 8.2% of the sample.

Paper-wide results and their limitations: Estimates of total diversity based on one million sequenced T cells were considered lower bounds and underestimates. Because donor CMV infection status was unknown, age-related changes in expanded clonotypes were potentially confounded. There was a strong correlation between observed TCR beta diversity and the percentage of naive T cells measured by flow cytometry. Observed TCR beta diversity per million T cells fell roughly linearly with age, and a significant reduction was already apparent by age roughly 40. Compared with the aged group, more naive CD4+ T cells, fewer expanded clones and increased TCR diversity were shown by the long-lived group, suggesting age selection. Because profiling used bulk unsorted PBMCs, naive and antigen-experienced compartments could not be compared conclusively.

The 39 donors, aged roughly 6 to 95 years, were systemically healthy Caucasian individuals from Russia. Approximately 9.3 milliliters of peripheral blood were drawn from each donor into EDTA-treated Vacutainer tubes. Ficoll-Paque density-gradient centrifugation was used to isolate PBMCs, with at least 6.5 million per sample. Trizol reagent was used to extract total RNA from the PBMCs, yielding at least 5.5 micrograms per sample. For every donor, flow cytometry on a PBMC aliquot measured the percentage of naive CD45RAhigh/CD27high T cells. This TCR came from a woman in her twenties or thirties in good health. The rearrangement joined TRBV6-5 to TRBJ1-2, with no D gene named confidently. Material: blood. The CDR3 amino acid sequence is: CASSCSSRDNSDSYGYTF. The DNA is TGTGCCAGCAGTTGCTCGAGTCGGGATAACAGTGATTCCTATGGCTACACCTTC.